This passage covers 12 T cell receptor beta chains from one sample sequenced in a study of response to subunit inactivated influenza vaccine. Each CDR3 protein gets one entry after TCRdb re-called the RT-PCR reads with MiXCR. Here the sample spans a few hundred thousand distinct CDR3 sequences, 7.2% being singletons. Specimen: PBMCs from blood, collected roughly 24 months after vaccination. The receptor source for this set is a man in his fifties or sixties who received an inactivated influenza vaccine.

This clonotype has just a few counts. The chain has TRBV5-1 and TRBJ2-7; TRBD1 matches at 9 bases. Germline-derived CDR1 and CDR2 are SGHRS and YFSETQ. J gave up 6 bases and V 3 bases, and 4 bases lay outside the gene matches. The CDR3 is made up of 13 amino acids. The CDR3 nucleotides are TGCGCCAGCAGCTCGACAGGGGGAGGCGAGCAGTACTTC. It specifies CASSSTGGGEQYF.

This clonotype was counted ten times or more. This chain's CDR3 is CASSATGVAETQYF. As DNA, the CDR3 is TGCGCCAGCAGCGCTACAGGGGTGGCTGAGACCCAGTACTTC. This sequence joins TRBV5-1 and TRBJ2-5, with 7 nucleotides matching TRBD1. The germline V gene encodes CDR1 SGHRS and CDR2 YFSETQ. Trimming removed 4 bases from V and 5 bases from J; junction bases left unmatched: 8. The CDR3 is 14 residues long.

This clonotype came up a few times. V and J are TRBV11-2 and TRBJ2-2; 7 positions match TRBD1. The CDR3 loop spans 15 amino acids. The J segment lost 5 bases and the V segment lost 1 base, leaving 4 bases of the junction unmatched. From germline, CDR1 is SGHAT and CDR2 FQNNGV. CDR3 loop: CASSLADRITGELFF. The DNA for the CDR3 is TGTGCCAGCAGCTTAGCGGACAGGATAACCGGGGAGCTGTTTTTT.

This clonotype was detected a few times. This chain uses TRBV12-3 or TRBV12-4 with TRBJ1-1; D is possibly TRBD1 (5 bases). CDR3 length equals 15 residues. Trimming removed 1 base from V and 5 bases from J, with 14 bases in between. Here the CDR3 DNA reads TGTGCCAGCAGTTTAGTTGGGACGGAGGGAACTGAAGCTTTCTTT. The encoded protein is CASSLVGTEGTEAFF.

This clonotype was seen many times. This chain connects TRBV4-3 to TRBJ2-2, with 11 positions matching TRBD1. The CDR3 loop spans 18 amino acids. Germline values: CDR1 LGHNA, CDR2 YSLEER. J gave up 4 bases and V 5 bases, and 12 bases lay outside the gene matches. CDR3: CASSYQDRGRFSTGELFF. As DNA, the CDR3 is TGCGCCAGCAGCTATCAGGACAGGGGGCGCTTCAGCACCGGGGAGCTGTTTTTT.

This clonotype was detected ten times or more. This chain joins TRBV5-1 and TRBJ1-1; D is unclear. Germline lookup yields CDR1 SGHRS and CDR2 YFSETQ. The CDR3 has 17 residues. Trimming took 3 bases from V and 5 from J, leaving 23 bases between them. The CDR3 reads CASSSGNLNLLRTEAFF. In DNA form, the CDR3 reads TGCGCCAGCAGCTCGGGAAACCTAAACCTTCTGAGGACTGAAGCTTTCTTT.

This clonotype was observed at least ten times. The J gene is TRBJ2-5, the V gene TRBV12-3 or TRBV12-4; D not certain. The CDR3 has 11 amino acids. V lost 6 bases and J 4 bases, leaving 6 bases between the germline ends. CDR3 DNA sequence: TGTGCCAGCAGGAAGGGAGAGACCCAGTACTTC. Its protein is CASRKGETQYF.

A few counts support this clonotype. The rearrangement uses TRBV20-1 and TRBJ2-1; no definite D call. Trimming removed 0 bases from V and 6 bases from J, with 12 bases in between. Per the germline V gene, CDR1 is DFQATT and CDR2 is SNEGSKA (reference sequence). The CDR3 is made up of 14 amino acids. The CDR3 coding sequence is TGCAGTGCTAGAGATACACGACTCGGCAATGAGCAGTTCTTC. Translating it yields CSARDTRLGNEQFF.

This clonotype was counted a few times. CDR3 amino acids: CASSYLGTDNSPLHF. CDR3 bases: TGTGCCAGCAGTTACCTCGGAACCGATAATTCACCCCTCCACTTT. The V gene is TRBV6-2 or TRBV6-3, the J gene TRBJ1-6; the D is unclear. Trimming left V 2 bases short and J 5 bases short, with 10 bases between. Looked up from germline, CDR1 is MNHEY and CDR2 is SVGEGT. There are 15 residues in the CDR3.

The V gene is TRBV29-1, the J gene TRBJ2-4; D gene ambiguous. CDR1 is SQVTM and CDR2 is ANQGSEA in the germline V gene. V was clipped by 6 bases and J by 0 bases, with 9 bases between them. This CDR3 has 13 amino acids. The CDR3 here is CSVALIAKNIQYF. CDR3 DNA sequence: TGCAGCGTAGCTCTTATAGCCAAAAACATTCAGTACTTC.

The rearrangement links TRBV20-1 to TRBJ1-2; 8 positions agree with TRBD1. The CDR3 contains 13 residues. Germline trimming cut 6 bases from V and 8 bases from J; bases unmatched to any gene: 11. The germline gives CDR1 DFQATT, CDR2 SNEGSKA (reference sequence). DNA for the CDR3: TGCAGTGCCAACTTCCGGACAGGGCGCGGCTACACCTTC. Amino acid sequence: CSANFRTGRGYTF.

The rearrangement joins TRBV6-2 or TRBV6-3 to TRBJ2-1, with D tentatively TRBD1 (6 bases). Germline V gives CDR1 MNHEY, CDR2 SVGEGT. Trimming removed 5 bases from V and 2 bases from J, with 16 bases in between. The CDR3 loop spans 16 amino acids. The CDR3 region is CASSQLTGRTYNEQFF. The CDR3 region has the DNA TGTGCCAGCAGTCAATTGACAGGACGAACCTACAATGAGCAGTTCTTC.